One and the same sample provided the 20 T cell receptor beta chains below, sequenced in a study of CD4+ T cells in melanoma. Data came from immunoSEQ multiplex PCR; TCRdb stores just in-frame clones and leaves some out. The sample contains about 140,000 clones, around 90% of which appear only once. The receptors come from a human donor with melanoma.

The V gene is TRBV29-1, the J gene TRBJ2-7, with 9 bases lining up with TRBD1. Germline V gene sequence: CDR1 SQVTM, CDR2 ANQGSEA. The CDR3 is made up of 14 amino acids. After removal of 6 bases from V and 5 bases from J, the junction contained 11 bases not matched to a gene. The chain's CDR3 is CSVRSGTGLHEQYF. In nucleotides, the CDR3 is TGCAGCGTGCGAAGCGGGACAGGGTTGCACGAGCAGTACTTC.

The gene calls are TRBV2 and TRBJ2-3; 8 bases are a match to TRBD2. J lost 1 base, V lost 0 bases, and 6 bases had no gene match. This CDR3 has 17 residues. Germline CDR1 is SNHLY and CDR2 is FYNNEI. The CDR3 region is CASSEALRGGGTDTQYF. Here the CDR3 DNA reads TGTGCCAGCAGTGAAGCGCTTCGGGGGGGCGGCACAGATACGCAGTATTTT.

This sequence joins TRBV9 and TRBJ2-6; 8 nucleotides line up with TRBD1. Germline loops: CDR1 SGDLS, CDR2 YYNGEE. The CDR3 consists of 17 residues. With 5 bases clipped from V and 5 bases from J, the junction kept 12 bases outside the gene matches. The CDR3 region is CASRLALGQGWANVLTF. CDR3 nucleotide sequence: TGTGCCAGCAGGCTCGCCCTAGGACAGGGCTGGGCCAACGTCCTGACTTTC.

V is TRBV28 and J is TRBJ1-1, with a weak D call TRBD1 (5 bases). Trimming pared 2 bases from V and 0 bases from J, leaving 13 bases between. This CDR3 has 16 amino acids. Germline V CDR1 and CDR2: MDHEN, SYDVKM. The CDR3 DNA sequence: TGTGCCAGCAGTTTAGAGGGGAGTAGTATGAACACTGAAGCTTTCTTT. This encodes CASSLEGSSMNTEAFF. Variable domain in full (rest from reference TRBV28 and TRBJ1-1): DVKVTQSSRYLVKRTGEKVFLECVQDMDHENMFWYRQDPGLGLRLIYFSYDVKMKEKGDIPEGYSVSREKKERFSLILESASTNQTSMYLCASSLEGSSMNTEAFFGQGTRLTVV.

This rearrangement joins TRBV5-8 to TRBJ1-4, with a tentative D call TRBD1 (6 bases). The length of the CDR3 is 16 residues. Trimming took off 1 base at V and 5 bases at J, with 15 bases between the two ends. The germline CDR1 and CDR2 sequences are SGHTS and YDEGEE. CDR3 protein: CASSLFRGQRNEKLFF. CDR3 bases: TGTGCCAGCAGCTTGTTCCGCGGACAGAGAAATGAAAAACTGTTTTTT. Looking up the rest from reference TRBV5-8 and TRBJ1-4 gives the full variable domain: EAGVTQSPTHLIKTRGQQATLRCSPISGHTSVYWYQQALGLGLQFLLWYDEGEERNRGNFPPRFSGRQFPNYSSELNVNALELEDSALYLCASSLFRGQRNEKLFFGSGTQLSVL.

This chain uses TRBV5-6 with TRBJ1-6; no firm D call. The CDR3 runs 14 residues. The germline V gene encodes CDR1 SGHDT and CDR2 YYEEEE. V lost 2 bases and J lost 9, with 12 bases in between. This CDR3 is CASSFPVSGSPLHF. The CDR3 DNA is TGTGCCAGCAGCTTCCCAGTGTCGGGTTCACCCCTCCACTTT.

The rearrangement uses TRBV5-1 and TRBJ1-1, with D possibly matching TRBD1 (6 bases). This CDR3 contains 15 residues. Trimming shortened V by 0 bases and J by 4 bases, and 13 bases separated the two germline ends. From germline, CDR1 is SGHRS and CDR2 YFSETQ. Written as DNA, the CDR3 is TGCGCCAGCAGCTTGGAGGGGGGAAGGGTCACTGAAGCTTTCTTT. Translated, it gives CASSLEGGRVTEAFF.

This rearrangement joins TRBV14 to TRBJ2-1; TRBD1 matches at 7 bases. The CDR3 length is 16 residues. The V segment lost 2 bases and the J segment 2 bases; nucleotides outside the gene matches: 6. The germline CDR1 and CDR2 sequences are SGHDN and FVKESK. The CDR3 protein is CASSQLGGTTYNEQFF. CDR3 coding DNA: TGTGCCAGCAGCCAATTAGGGGGCACCACCTACAATGAGCAGTTCTTC.

This rearrangement joins TRBV4-2 to TRBJ1-1; 8 bases fit TRBD1. The CDR3 length is 15 residues. Germline V gives CDR1 LGHNA, CDR2 YNFKEQ. Trimming cost V 3 bases and J 2 bases; bases outside gene matches: 5. The CDR3 region is CASSQGQEGNTEAFF. The DNA for the CDR3 is TGTGCCAGCAGCCAGGGACAGGAGGGCAACACTGAAGCTTTCTTT.

This chain joins TRBV30 and TRBJ1-5; D remains unclear. With 3 bases removed from V and 9 bases from J, the gap between germline ends came to 15 bases. The length of the CDR3 is 13 residues. Germline V lookup: CDR1 GTSNPN, CDR2 SVGIG (reference sequence). The CDR3 coding sequence is TGTGCCTGGAGCTCCGCAGACACCACGCCCCAGCATTTT. This sequence encodes CAWSSADTTPQHF.

The rearrangement joins TRBV5-1 to TRBJ2-3, with TRBD1 as a possible D gene (6 bases). CDR1 SGHRS and CDR2 YFSETQ come from the germline V gene. V lost 0 bases and J lost 4, with 9 bases in between. The CDR3 has 14 amino acids. The CDR3 nucleotides read TGCGCCAGCAGCTTGGACAGGGCCGCAGATACGCAGTATTTT. Amino acids: CASSLDRAADTQYF. The full variable domain, its missing parts supplied by reference TRBV5-1 and TRBJ2-3, is KAGVTQTPRYLIKTRGQQVTLSCSPISGHRSVSWYQQTPGQGLQFLFEYFSETQRNKGNFPGRFSGRQFSNSRSEMNVSTLELGDSALYLCASSLDRAADTQYFGPGTRLTVL.

Comment on this clone: Other DNA sequences of this sample code for an identical CDR3. V is TRBV7-3 and J is TRBJ2-1; D might be TRBD2 (6 bases). V dropped 5 bases and J dropped 5 bases, with 16 bases sitting between them. From germline, CDR1 is SGHTA and CDR2 FQGTGA. The CDR3 is made up of 15 amino acids. The DNA for the CDR3 is TGTGCCAGCAGCCCATCGTCCGGAGGGGACAATGAGCAGTTCTTC. Translated, it gives CASSPSSGGDNEQFF. Complete variable domain (other parts from reference TRBV7-3 and TRBJ2-1): GAGVSQTPSNKVTEKGKYVELRCDPISGHTALYWYRQSLGQGPEFLIYFQGTGAADDSGLPNDRFFAVRPEGSVSTLKIQRTERGDSAVYLCASSPSSGGDNEQFFGPGTRLTVL.

This chain connects TRBV19 to TRBJ1-2, with D uncertain. CDR3 length: 14 residues. Germline CDR1 is LNHDA and CDR2 is SQIVND (reference sequence). Trimming removed 3 bases at V and 4 bases at J, with 12 bases between. The CDR3 spells CASSIGSGSYGYTF. The CDR3 DNA follows: TGTGCCAGTAGTATCGGCTCCGGGAGCTATGGCTACACCTTC.

J is TRBJ1-3 and V is TRBV7-2; D is ambiguous. The CDR3 runs 12 residues. Germline CDR1 is SGHTA and CDR2 is FQGNSA. V was shortened by 5 bases and J by 4 bases, with 6 bases between the two germline ends. As DNA, the CDR3 is TGTGCCAGCAGCCAGAGGGGAAACACCATATATTTT. This codes for CASSQRGNTIYF. Looking up the rest from reference TRBV7-2 and TRBJ1-3 gives the full variable domain: GAGVSQSPSNKVTEKGKDVELRCDPISGHTALYWYRQSLGQGLEFLIYFQGNSAPDKSGLPSDRFSAERTGGSVSTLTIQRTQQEDSAVYLCASSQRGNTIYFGEGSWLTVV.

The genes are TRBV21-1 and TRBJ2-4; TRBD1, as called in the table, went unchecked against the DNA. TRBV21-1 is given as a pseudogene. The CDR3 has 17 residues. The CDR3, as DNA: TGTGCCAGCACCCTTGGTCCCGGGACAGGGCAGGGAAACATTCAGTACTTC. This codes for CASTLGPGTGQGNIQYF.

This chain joins TRBV5-1 and TRBJ1-4; TRBD1 aligns across 8 bases. Germline CDR1 SGHRS, CDR2 YFSETQ. V trimming: 3 bases; J trimming: 10 bases; junction bases outside the gene matches: 8. The CDR3 runs to 14 residues. The CDR3 region is CASSSGQEIRKLFF. CDR3 DNA: TGCGCCAGCAGCTCGGGACAGGAGATTCGAAAACTGTTTTTT. The full variable domain, completed using reference TRBV5-1 and TRBJ1-4, is KAGVTQTPRYLIKTRGQQVTLSCSPISGHRSVSWYQQTPGQGLQFLFEYFSETQRNKGNFPGRFSGRQFSNSRSEMNVSTLELGDSALYLCASSSGQEIRKLFFGSGTQLSVL.

The chain has TRBV19 and TRBJ1-2, with 7 bases lining up with TRBD1. Germline trimming cut 4 bases from V and 0 bases from J; bases unmatched to any gene: 2. The CDR3 has 14 amino acids. Per the germline V gene, CDR1 is LNHDA and CDR2 is SQIVND (reference sequence). The CDR3 is CASSRGTANYGYTF. CDR3 bases: TGTGCCAGTAGTAGAGGGACAGCTAACTATGGCTACACCTTC.

This chain links TRBV29-1 with TRBJ1-1; weak D call: TRBD1 (6 bases). CDR1 is SQVTM, CDR2 ANQGSEA, per germline. V was trimmed by 7 bases and J by 8 bases, leaving 17 bases between them. The length of the CDR3 is 12 residues. The CDR3 nucleotides are TGCAGCGCCAATACAGGGACGCGAGAAGCTTTCTTT. The encoded protein is CSANTGTREAFF.

This chain uses TRBV18 with TRBJ2-3; D gene unclear. This CDR3 has 13 residues. Trimming removed 6 bases from V and 5 bases from J, with 12 bases in between. The germline CDR1 and CDR2 sequences are KGHSH and LQKENI. As DNA, the CDR3 is TGTGCCAGCTCGCCAAGACTCCGAGATACGCAGTATTTT. It translates to CASSPRLRDTQYF.

In this sample, this clone turned up once. V usage is TRBV5-1 and J usage is TRBJ2-7; the D gene is possibly TRBD2 (5 bases). The germline V and J ends were trimmed by 0 bases and 6 bases, with 16 bases remaining between them. The CDR3 is made up of 15 amino acids. Per germline, CDR1 SGHRS and CDR2 YFSETQ. CDR3 sequence (DNA): TGCGCCAGCAGCTTGGGGCCAGGAGGCCAACGCGAGCAGTACTTC. Translated: CASSLGPGGQREQYF.